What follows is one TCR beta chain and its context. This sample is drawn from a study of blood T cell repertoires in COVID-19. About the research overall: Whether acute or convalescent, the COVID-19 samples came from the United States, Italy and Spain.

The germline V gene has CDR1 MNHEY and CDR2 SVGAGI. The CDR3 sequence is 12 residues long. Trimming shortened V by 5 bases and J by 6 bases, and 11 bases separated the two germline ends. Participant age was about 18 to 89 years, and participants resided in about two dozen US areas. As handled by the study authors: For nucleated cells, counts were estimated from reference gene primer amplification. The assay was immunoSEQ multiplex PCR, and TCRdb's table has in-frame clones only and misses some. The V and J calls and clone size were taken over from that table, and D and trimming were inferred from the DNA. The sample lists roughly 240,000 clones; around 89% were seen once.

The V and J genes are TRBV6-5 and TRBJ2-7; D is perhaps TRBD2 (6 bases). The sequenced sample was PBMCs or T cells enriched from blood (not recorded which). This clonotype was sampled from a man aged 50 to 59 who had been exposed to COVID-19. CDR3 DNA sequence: TGTGCCAGCAGTAAGCAGGGAGGCGAGCAGTACGTC. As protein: CASSKQGGEQYV.